A selection of T cell receptor beta chains follows, all from one sample in a study of T-cell reconstitution after alpha-beta-depleted transplantation in children. TCRdb re-analysed the PCR reads in MiXCR, keeping a single row per CDR3 protein. This sample carries approximately 510,000 distinct CDR3 sequences, 15% to 20% of them seen once, and the ten largest clones take approximately 3%. Here the sequenced sample was PBMCs from the stem cell graft donor, taken from the stem cell graft. These receptor sequences come from a human donor who donated a stem cell graft to a child with acute lymphoblastic leukemia. Each CDR3 is given with its conserved first and last residue. D genes are given only for firm matches. The size of a clone is reported for some rows only, either as once, few or many, or as a class for expanded clones.

v_call	j_call	d_call	clone_size	cdr3_aa	cdr3_nt
TRBV6-1	TRBJ2-6	TRBD1	.	CASSGDRGYSYVLTF	TGTGCCAGCAGTGGGGACAGGGGCTACTCCTACGTCCTGACTTTC
TRBV7-8	TRBJ2-2	.	.	CASSAAHGTNTGELFF	TGTGCCAGCAGCGCAGCGCACGGAACGAACACCGGGGAGCTGTTTTTT
TRBV11-2	TRBJ1-3	TRBD1	few	CASSLGTGFSGNTIYF	TGTGCCAGCAGCTTGGGGACAGGGTTCTCTGGAAACACCATATATTTT
TRBV4-2	TRBJ2-7	.	.	CASSQTTDRLEQYF	TGTGCCAGCAGCCAAACTACTGACCGCCTCGAGCAGTACTTC
TRBV3-1	TRBJ1-6	.	few	CASSQRWGGSPLHF	TGTGCCAGCAGCCAACGGTGGGGGGGTTCACCCCTCCACTTT
TRBV2	TRBJ2-2	TRBD2	few	CASRTGLAGTTGELFF	TGTGCCAGCAGGACCGGACTAGCGGGAACCACCGGGGAGCTGTTTTTT
TRBV7-9	TRBJ1-1	.	.	CASSLAPSHRNTEAFF	TGTGCCAGCAGCTTAGCCCCGTCGCACCGCAACACTGAAGCTTTCTTT
TRBV5-6	TRBJ2-7	.	.	CASSWGKTIHEQYF	TGTGCCAGCAGCTGGGGAAAAACTATCCACGAGCAGTACTTC
TRBV27	TRBJ1-1	.	.	CASSSSGQGSAFF	.
TRBV4-1	TRBJ2-1	TRBD2	.	CASSQTRTSGLPREQFF	TGCGCCAGCAGCCAGACCCGGACTAGCGGGCTACCAAGGGAGCAGTTCTTC
TRBV20-1	TRBJ1-5	.	.	CSADRISSNQPQHF	TGCAGTGCTGACAGGATTTCGAGCAATCAGCCCCAGCATTTT
TRBV6-5	TRBJ2-1	.	.	CASSYSSGSPYNEQFF	TGTGCCAGCAGTTACTCCTCAGGGTCCCCCTACAATGAGCAGTTCTTC
TRBV9	TRBJ1-1	.	.	CASSASYREMNTEAFF	TGTGCCAGCAGCGCCAGCTACAGGGAGATGAACACTGAAGCTTTCTTT